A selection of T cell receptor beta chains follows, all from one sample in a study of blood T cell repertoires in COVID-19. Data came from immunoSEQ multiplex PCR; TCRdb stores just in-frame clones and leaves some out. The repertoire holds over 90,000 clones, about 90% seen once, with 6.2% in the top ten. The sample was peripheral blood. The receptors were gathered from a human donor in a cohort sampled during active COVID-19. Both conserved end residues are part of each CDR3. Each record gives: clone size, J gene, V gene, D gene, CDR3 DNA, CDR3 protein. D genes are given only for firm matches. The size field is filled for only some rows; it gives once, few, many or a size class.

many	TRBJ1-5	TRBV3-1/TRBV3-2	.	TGTGCCAGCAGCCAAGGCGGGGGAAATCAGCCCCAGCATTTT	CASSQGGGNQPQHF
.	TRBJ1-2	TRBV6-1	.	TGTGCCAGCAGTGAAGTCCCGGGGGGCTACACCTTC	CASSEVPGGYTF
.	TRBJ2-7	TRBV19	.	TGTGCCAGCTCGTGGGGGCAGGGGCCCCTCCGCGAGCAGTACTTC	CASSWGQGPLREQYF
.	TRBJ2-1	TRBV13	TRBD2	TGTGCCAGCAGCGTACTAGCGGGAGTTTACAATGAGCAGTTCTTC	CASSVLAGVYNEQFF
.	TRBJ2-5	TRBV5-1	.	TGCGCCAGCAGCCAAAGCTTAGAGACCCAGTACTTC	CASSQSLETQYF
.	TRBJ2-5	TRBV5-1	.	TGCGCCCGAGAGACCCAGTACTTC	CARETQYF
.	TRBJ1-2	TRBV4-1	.	TGCGCCAGCAGCCGACATTGGGGGGACCCTACCTTC	CASSRHWGDPTF
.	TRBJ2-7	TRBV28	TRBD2	TGTGCCAGCAGTACCACTAGCGGGTACCGCTACGAGCAGTACTTC	CASSTTSGYRYEQYF
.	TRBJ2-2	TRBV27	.	TGTGCCAGCAGTTTATTCCCCGCGAACACCGGGGAGCTGTTTTTT	CASSLFPANTGELFF
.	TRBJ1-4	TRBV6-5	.	TGTGCCAGCGAAGGGGAGGGTGAAACTAATGAAAAACTGTTTTTT	CASEGEGETNEKLFF
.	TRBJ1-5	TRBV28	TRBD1	TGTGCCAGCAGTCAACAGGGGAGCAATCAGCCCCAGCATTTT	CASSQQGSNQPQHF
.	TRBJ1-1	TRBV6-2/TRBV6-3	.	TGTGCCAGCAGTTACGTGGAGCCGACGAACACTGAAGCTTTCTTT	CASSYVEPTNTEAFF
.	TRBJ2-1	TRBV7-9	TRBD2	TGTGCCAGCAGCTTAGCGCCTAGCGGGGGGGCCGGGAATGAGCAGTTCTTC	CASSLAPSGGAGNEQFF
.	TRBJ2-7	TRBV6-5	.	TGTGCCAGCAGTAGGAGCAATTCCTACGAGCAGTACTTC	CASSRSNSYEQYF
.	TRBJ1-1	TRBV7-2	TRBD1	TGTGCCAGCAGCCCTAGACAGGGTTTTGACACTGAAGCTTTCTTT	CASSPRQGFDTEAFF
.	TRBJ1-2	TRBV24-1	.	TGTGCCACCAGTGATTCCGTGGAAGTGGAGGGAGGCTACTATGGCTACACCTTC	CATSDSVEVEGGYYGYTF
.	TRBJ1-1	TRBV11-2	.	TGTGCCAGCAGCTTACTTTATCGGACTGAAGCTTTCTTT	CASSLLYRTEAFF
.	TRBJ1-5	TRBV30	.	TGTGCCTGGAGTCGGGCAGGGGTTAATCAGCCCCAGCATTTT	CAWSRAGVNQPQHF
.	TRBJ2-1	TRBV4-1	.	TGCGCCAGCAGCCAAGTAAGTGAGGAGCAGTTCTTC	CASSQVSEEQFF
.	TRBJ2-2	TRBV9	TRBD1	TGTGCCAGCAGCGAGATGACAGGGTTGTCCGGGGAGCTGTTTTTT	CASSEMTGLSGELFF
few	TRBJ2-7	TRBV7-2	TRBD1	TGTGCCAGCAGCCTTAAACCGACCGGGACAGGGTCCTACGAGCAGTACTTC	CASSLKPTGTGSYEQYF
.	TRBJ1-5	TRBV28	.	TGTGCCAGCAGTTTATATGAACAGGGCGTCTTTCAGCCCCAGCATTTT	CASSLYEQGVFQPQHF
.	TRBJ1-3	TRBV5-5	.	TGTGCCAGCAGCTTGCCCCTTAGTTCTGGAAACACCATATATTTT	CASSLPLSSGNTIYF
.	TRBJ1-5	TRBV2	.	TGTGCCAGCACCCCCGGCGGAGGGGAGCAGCCCCAGCATTTT	CASTPGGGEQPQHF
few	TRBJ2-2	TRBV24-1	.	TGTGCCACCAGTGATTTGGGCGGGCCAAGGGACACCGGGGAGCTGTTTTTT	CATSDLGGPRDTGELFF
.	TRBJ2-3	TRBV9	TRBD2	TGTGCCAGCAGCATGGGGGGAGGGGGCACAGATACGCAGTATTTT	CASSMGGGGTDTQYF
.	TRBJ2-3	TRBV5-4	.	TGTGCCAGCAGCTTGGATCTGGACACTAGCACAGATACGCAGTATTTT	CASSLDLDTSTDTQYF
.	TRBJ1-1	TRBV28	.	TGTGCCAGCAGTTTAGTAAGCGGGACTGAAGCTTTCTTT	CASSLVSGTEAFF
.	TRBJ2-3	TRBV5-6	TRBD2	TGTGCCAGCAGCTTGGGTCTAGCGGGGTCCACAGATACGCAGTATTTT	CASSLGLAGSTDTQYF
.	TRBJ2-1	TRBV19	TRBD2	TGTGCCAGTAGTATGGCTCTAGCGGGAGGGTATGAGCAGTTCTTC	CASSMALAGGYEQFF
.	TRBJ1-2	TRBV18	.	TGTGCCAGCTCACAAACCCGGGACACCAACTATGGCTACACCTTC	CASSQTRDTNYGYTF
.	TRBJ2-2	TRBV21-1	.	TGTGCCAGCAGCAAAGCAGGGGCCGCGAACACCGGGGAGCTGTTTTTT	CASSKAGAANTGELFF
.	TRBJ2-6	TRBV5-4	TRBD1	TGTGCCAGCAGGTGGGGACAGGACTCTGGGGCCAACGTCCTGACTTTC	CASRWGQDSGANVLTF
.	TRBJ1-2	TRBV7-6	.	TGTGCCAGCAGCCCCGCGGGCCTTTCGGGGGGCTACACCTTC	CASSPAGLSGGYTF
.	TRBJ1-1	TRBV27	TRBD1	TGTGCCAGCAGGTCGACAGGGGGCTACACTGAAGCTTTCTTT	CASRSTGGYTEAFF
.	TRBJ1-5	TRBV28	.	TGTGCCAGCAGGGAACAGGGATGGGACAATCAGCCCCAGCATTTT	CASREQGWDNQPQHF
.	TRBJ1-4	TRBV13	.	TGTGCCAGCAGCACATCTTTCTCATTTGAAAAACTGTTTTTT	CASSTSFSFEKLFF
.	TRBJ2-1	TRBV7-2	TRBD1	TGTGCCAGCAGCTTAGCATTAGGGACAGGGGAGTTCTTC	CASSLALGTGEFF
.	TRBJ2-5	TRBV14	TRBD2	TGTGCCAGCAGCTCAATAGCGGGGGCCCAAGAGACCCAGTACTTC	CASSSIAGAQETQYF
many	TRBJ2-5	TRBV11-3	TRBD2	TGTGCCAGCAGCTCCGGACTAGCGGGAGGGCTACAGGAGACCCAGTACTTC	CASSSGLAGGLQETQYF
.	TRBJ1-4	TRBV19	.	TGTGCCAGTAGTATGGGGCAGTCCACTAATGAAAAACTGTTTTTT	CASSMGQSTNEKLFF
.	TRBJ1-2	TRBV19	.	TGTGCCAGTAGTGATGGGCCTAACTATGGCTACACCTTC	CASSDGPNYGYTF
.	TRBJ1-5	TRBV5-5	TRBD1	TGTGCCAGCAGCTTGGGGGACAGGGGACATCAGCCCCAGCATTTT	CASSLGDRGHQPQHF
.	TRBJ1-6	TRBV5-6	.	TGTGCCAGCAGCTTGGGGGAGGAGCGTCCCCTCCACTTT	CASSLGEERPLHF
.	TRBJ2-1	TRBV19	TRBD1	TGTGCCAGTAGTATTATGGGACAGGCGTTAAATGAGCAGTTCTTC	CASSIMGQALNEQFF
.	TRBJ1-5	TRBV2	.	TGTGCCAGCAGCGGCCGCGGGACCGAGAGCAATCAGCCCCAGCATTTT	CASSGRGTESNQPQHF